Listed here are 21 T cell receptor beta chains from one sample, sequenced in a study of blood T cells in healthy people across ages. Primed by a sample-barcoded 5' primer and a J-beta primer mix, a second PCR proceeded for about 7 to 11 cycles. TCRdb re-called the 5' RACE reads through MiXCR, storing one row per CDR3 protein. The table records nearly 800,000 distinct CDR3 sequences, 20% to 25% of them present only once. The same data also went into a second study, on T cells of mothers and their children.

Sequenced: blood. These receptors originate from a boy aged 5-17 years in good health.

This clonotype was seen only a few times. The V and J genes are TRBV5-6 and TRBJ2-1, with TRBD2 matching 11 bases. With V trimmed by 1 base and J by 10 bases, 10 bases remained unmatched. The CDR3 is 16 residues long. The V gene's germline CDR1 is SGHDT and CDR2 YYEEEE. CDR3: CASSLWLAGGPREQFF. The DNA of the CDR3 is TGTGCCAGCAGCTTGTGGCTAGCGGGAGGCCCGAGGGAGCAGTTCTTC.

The J gene is TRBJ2-3, the V gene TRBV29-1; D might be TRBD1 (7 bases). The CDR3 covers 14 residues. The germline gives CDR1 SQVTM, CDR2 ANQGSEA. V lost 6 bases to trimming and J lost 2 bases, with 15 bases between them. The CDR3, as DNA: TGCAGCGTGGCGGGACAGTTCCTCACAGATACGCAGTATTTT. Translation: CSVAGQFLTDTQYF.

The V and J genes are TRBV2 and TRBJ2-5; 10 bases are a match to TRBD2. The CDR3 extends over 15 amino acids. Losses at the gene ends were 7 bases for V and 0 bases for J; bases not matched to a gene: 5. Germline-derived CDR1 and CDR2 are SNHLY and FYNNEI. In nucleotides, the CDR3 is TGTGCCAGCAAAAGACTAGCGGGCTACCAAGAGACCCAGTACTTC. Amino acids: CASKRLAGYQETQYF. The full variable domain, with the rest looked up from reference TRBV2 and TRBJ2-5, is EPEVTQTPSHQVTQMGQEVILRCVPISNHLYFYWYRQILGQKVEFLVSFYNNEISEKSEIFDDQFSVERPDGSNFTLKIRSTKLEDSAMYFCASKRLAGYQETQYFGPGTRLLVL.

This clonotype turned up a few times. This rearrangement joins TRBV4-3 to TRBJ2-1; D remains unclear. Trimming removed 0 bases from V and 0 bases from J, with 9 bases in between. This CDR3 region has 16 residues. Per germline, CDR1 LGHNA and CDR2 YSLEER. The CDR3 region is CASSQDLSDSYNEQFF. The CDR3 DNA reads TGCGCCAGCAGCCAAGATCTAAGCGACTCCTACAATGAGCAGTTCTTC.

The rearrangement links TRBV29-1 to TRBJ2-4, with D unresolved. The CDR3 runs to 11 residues. The germline V gene has CDR1 SQVTM and CDR2 ANQGSEA. V lost 6 bases and J 2 bases, leaving 5 bases between the germline ends. CDR3 loop: CSVQTKNIQYF. DNA of the CDR3: TGCAGCGTACAGACCAAAAACATTCAGTACTTC.

This clonotype was recorded only once. CDR3 in DNA: TGTGCCAGCAGCCCGCGGTTGGGGATTTATTTGGCTGGAAACACCATATATTTT. Protein: CASSPRLGIYLAGNTIYF. This chain connects TRBV7-9 to TRBJ1-3; no reliable D call. This CDR3 comprises 18 residues. The V end lost 5 bases, the J end lost 2 bases, and 22 bases lay between the germline ends. Germline V gene sequence: CDR1 SEHNR, CDR2 FQNEAQ (reference sequence).

This clonotype was counted only a few times. The gene calls are TRBV20-1 and TRBJ2-5; 10 bases match TRBD2. This CDR3 spans 16 amino acids. CDR1 DFQATT and CDR2 SNEGSKA come from the germline V gene (reference sequence). Unmatched junction bases numbered 8, after V lost 3 bases and J lost 1 base. The CDR3 region is CSASALAGEPQETQYF. CDR3 DNA sequence: TGCAGTGCTAGTGCGCTAGCGGGGGAACCCCAAGAGACCCAGTACTTC.

This clonotype was seen a handful of times. The chain recombines TRBV29-1 with TRBJ1-4; D gene ambiguous. Per the germline V gene, CDR1 is SQVTM and CDR2 is ANQGSEA. Trimming removed 2 bases at V and 10 bases at J, with 5 bases between. The CDR3 covers 10 residues. CDR3 coding DNA: TGCAGCGTTGAAATCGGAAAACTGTTTTTT. Its translation is CSVEIGKLFF.

V and J are TRBV29-1 and TRBJ2-4; no firm D call. Germline assignment: CDR1 SQVTM and CDR2 ANQGSEA. With 4 bases removed from V and 7 bases from J, the gap between germline ends came to 14 bases. The CDR3 has 13 amino acids. This chain's CDR3 is CSVVEPLRNIQYF. CDR3 coding DNA: TGCAGCGTTGTAGAGCCCCTACGGAACATTCAGTACTTC.

This clonotype was counted a single time. This chain uses TRBV3-1 with TRBJ2-5; 11 positions match TRBD2. The J call may be incorrect, as the DNA end agrees better with TRBJ2-7. CDR3 length equals 22 residues. Germline V gene data show CDR1 as LGHDT and CDR2 as YNNKEL (reference sequence). The CDR3 bases are TGTGCCAGCAGCACACGCCAGGGCGAGGTAATAGCGCTAGCGGGAGGAATCTACGAGCAGTACTTC. This gives the protein CASSTRQGEVIALAGGIYEQYF.

The chain employs TRBV5-1 and TRBJ1-1, with TRBD1 matching over 9 bases. V trimming: 5 bases; J trimming: 4 bases; junction bases outside the gene matches: 9. Germline V gene lookup returns CDR1 SGHRS and CDR2 YFSETQ. The CDR3 consists of 15 residues. The CDR3 loop is CASSPGQGSSTEAFF. The CDR3 coding sequence is TGCGCCAGCAGTCCCGGACAGGGGAGTTCCACTGAAGCTTTCTTT.

Points on this clonotype: Because it lacks the conserved phenylalanine or tryptophan at the end, this CDR3 is likely a read error. The rearrangement links TRBV20-1 to TRBJ2-1; possible D gene TRBD1, 6 bases. The V gene lost 2 bases and the J gene lost 0 bases, with 11 bases spanning the gap. Germline CDR1 reads DFQATT; CDR2 reads SNEGSKA (reference sequence). CDR3 length: 15 amino acids. The CDR3 spells CSARRGGISYNEQFI. The DNA of the CDR3 is TGCAGTGCTAGACGAGGGGGAATCTCCTACAATGAGCAGTTCATC.

This clonotype was observed a handful of times. This chain uses TRBV18 with TRBJ2-7; weak D call: TRBD2 (5 bases). CDR1 is KGHSH, CDR2 LQKENI, per germline. There are 12 residues in the CDR3. Deletions cut 2 bases from V and 6 bases from J, with 8 bases between. CDR3 residues: CASSPEGSEQYF. CDR3 sequence (DNA): TGTGCCAGCTCACCAGAGGGAAGCGAGCAGTACTTC. Together with reference TRBV18 and TRBJ2-7, the CDR3 gives the full variable domain: NAGVMQNPRHLVRRRGQEARLRCSPMKGHSHVYWYRQLPEEGLKFMVYLQKENIIDESGMPKERFSAEFPKEGPSILRIQQVVRGDSAAYFCASSPEGSEQYFGPGTRLTVT.

Only a few counts were recorded for this clonotype. The chain employs TRBV7-8 and TRBJ2-4; tentatively, D is TRBD1 (6 bases). Trimming stripped 6 bases from V and 8 bases from J, with 38 bases between. This CDR3 comprises 21 residues. Germline values: CDR1 SGHVS, CDR2 FQNEAQ. The CDR3 DNA follows: TGTGCCAGCAGTCAAGCCTTGGCGACAGGTTCGACTATATCCATAGGGGACATTCAGTACTTC. The encoded protein is CASSQALATGSTISIGDIQYF. Variable domain in full (rest from reference TRBV7-8 and TRBJ2-4): GAGVSQSPRYKVAKRGQDVALRCDPISGHVSLFWYQQALGQGPEFLTYFQNEAQLDKSGLPSDRFFAERPEGSVSTLKIQRTQQEDSAVYLCASSQALATGSTISIGDIQYFGAGTRLSVL.

This CDR3 is CAGGRGQGNTIYF. The CDR3 DNA follows: TGTGCCGGAGGAAGGGGGCAGGGAAACACCATATATTTT. This chain joins TRBV28 and TRBJ1-3, with 7 nucleotides matching TRBD1. CDR1 and CDR2 (germline): MDHEN, SYDVKM. J gave up 4 bases and V 11 bases, and 8 bases lay outside the gene matches. The CDR3 consists of 13 residues.

A few counts support this clonotype. As the CDR3 is not closed by the conserved phenylalanine or tryptophan, this likely results from a read error. The chain couples TRBV5-6 to TRBJ1-4; D is unclear. The V and J ends lost 4 bases and 5 bases respectively, with 18 bases between them. The V gene's germline CDR1 is SGHDT and CDR2 YYEEEE. The CDR3 covers 16 residues. The CDR3 nucleotides are TGTGCCAGCAGCCGGCCCGGGCCTTCACGGAATGAAAAACTGTTTTCT. Its protein product is CASSRPGPSRNEKLFS.

This clonotype was seen more than once but under ten times. V and J are TRBV20-1 and TRBJ2-7, with a weak D call TRBD2 (5 bases). This CDR3 is built from 13 residues. Germline V lookup: CDR1 DFQATT, CDR2 SNEGSKA (reference sequence). V shed 6 bases and J shed 0 bases, with 12 bases lying between them. The CDR3 nucleotides read TGCAGTGCCCCAGCGGTAAGCTCCTACGAGCAGTACTTC. Protein: CSAPAVSSYEQYF.

The gene calls are TRBV3-1 and TRBJ1-1, with D hard to call. Trimming took off 1 base at V and 3 bases at J, with 6 bases between the two ends. Per the germline V gene, CDR1 is LGHDT and CDR2 is YNNKEL (reference sequence). This CDR3 is 13 amino acids long. The CDR3: CASSQALDTEAFF. The CDR3 DNA is TGTGCCAGCAGCCAAGCCTTAGACACTGAAGCTTTCTTT.

This clonotype has only one observation. The chain couples TRBV9 to TRBJ1-2; maybe TRBD1 (6 bases). Germline V gene lookup returns CDR1 SGDLS and CDR2 YYNGEE. Between the trimmed V and J ends, which lost 4 bases and 8 bases, there was a span of 15 bases. The CDR3 extends over 13 amino acids. CDR3: CASSPGAGKGYTF. CDR3 sequence (DNA): TGTGCCAGCAGCCCAGGGGCAGGTAAAGGCTACACCTTC.

This clonotype was seen a handful of times. No DNA is shown, since the ends of the CDR3 on it are uncertain; the CDR3 is the one TCRdb lists. The rearrangement joins TRBV25-1 to TRBJ1-2; TRBD1 reflects the table's D call only, with no check against the DNA. 15 amino acids form the CDR3, both terminal residues included. Looked up from germline, CDR1 is MGHDK and CDR2 is SYGVNS. The chain's CDR3 is CASSSSGQGNYGYTF.

This clonotype showed up just a few times. A much larger clone lies one base from this, so it may be a read error. Lacking the conserved final phenylalanine or tryptophan, this CDR3 likely reflects a read error. The chain links TRBV5-1 to TRBJ1-6, with no clear D. V was clipped by 0 bases and J by 5 bases, with 9 bases between them. Germline CDR1 SGHRS, CDR2 YFSETQ. CDR3 size: 15 residues. CDR3 region: CASSLGAEDNSPLHL. The DNA for the CDR3 is TGCGCCAGCAGCTTGGGAGCAGAGGATAATTCACCCCTCCACCTT.